This TCR beta chain was obtained from a study of early T cells in non-severe SARS-CoV-2 infection. Study in general: Whole-blood bulk RNA, unsorted, was sequenced, and chains were unpaired. Findings and limits, study-wide: Anti-spike CD8 specificities were favored by VDJdb matching, whose results missed private and CD4 specificities.

The length of the CDR3 is 15 residues. Germline values: CDR1 KGHSH, CDR2 LQKENI. V lost 0 bases, J lost 5 bases, and 12 bases lay in between. The library protocol tagged individual cDNA molecules with unique molecular identifiers. TCRdb called the 5' RACE reads again in MiXCR, with one record for every CDR3 protein. This sample has 25,000 or so distinct CDR3 sequences, with 5.5% found just once. The sample holds many counts of this clonotype. Its antigen remains unknown. The sequence was obtained from an adult who was a healthcare worker with PCR-confirmed SARS-CoV-2 infection or an uninfected control (not recorded which). Input material: whole blood. The chain carries TRBV18 and TRBJ2-3; a possible D gene is TRBD2 (6 bases). CDR3 sequence reads: CASSPPGGAVDTQYF. The CDR3 coding sequence is TGTGCCAGCTCACCACCGGGCGGGGCTGTAGATACGCAGTATTTT.